This note documents a single T cell receptor beta chain sequence. This CDR3 has 16 amino acids. V was trimmed by 8 bases and J by 0 bases, leaving 17 bases between them. Germline CDR1 SNHLY, CDR2 FYNNEI. Measured with immunoSEQ multiplex PCR; TCRdb has only the in-frame clones, and not every one. This sample has roughly 80,000 clones; roughly 94% occur once, and the top ten carry roughly 0.38%. This sample is drawn from a study of technical replicates of blood from several donors. The chain combines TRBV2 with TRBJ2-1; possibly TRBD2 for D (5 bases). The source is a human donor in good health. Material for sequencing was T cells isolated from PBMCs. The CDR3 loop reads CASQGISVDSYNEQFF. DNA of the CDR3: TGTGCCAGCCAAGGAATTAGCGTTGACTCCTACAATGAGCAGTTCTTC.